These 10 T cell receptor beta chains were sequenced from one sample in a study of long-term antiretroviral therapy in people with HIV. It was version v3.0 of the immunoSEQ assay that was run at survey level. Data came from immunoSEQ multiplex PCR; TCRdb stores just in-frame clones and leaves some out. The table records about 34,000 clones, 90% to 95% of them present only once. The source was unsorted PBMCs, collected approximately 5.1 years after starting antiretroviral therapy. The receptors stem from a woman aged 45-65 years with HIV.

The CDR3 DNA follows: TGTGCCACCACCCCGTCGAGGGTGGGGGCCAACGTCCTGACTTTC. Amino acids: CATTPSRVGANVLTF. The rearrangement uses TRBV6-5 and TRBJ2-6, with a weak D call TRBD2 (5 bases). CDR3 length equals 15 residues. Trimming removed 10 bases at V and 4 bases at J, with 17 bases between. The germline V gene encodes CDR1 MNHEY and CDR2 SVGAGI.

The chain has TRBV6-4 and TRBJ2-7; a possible D gene is TRBD1 (5 bases). The germline V gene has CDR1 MRHNA and CDR2 SNTAGT. CDR3 length equals 16 residues. V lost 6 bases and J 0 bases, leaving 18 bases between the germline ends. The DNA of the CDR3 is TGTGCCAGCAGCCCACCAGACAGCCAGAGCTCCTACGAGCAGTACTTC. Its translation: CASSPPDSQSSYEQYF.

This chain joins TRBV10-3 and TRBJ1-1; tentative D call: TRBD1 (5 bases). This CDR3 has 16 amino acids. Germline loops: CDR1 ENHRY, CDR2 SYGVKD. V lost 2 bases and J lost 0, with 13 bases in between. CDR3 DNA: TGTGCCATCAGTGAGCTCCAGGGTACCATGAACACTGAAGCTTTCTTT. Translation gives CAISELQGTMNTEAFF.

The V gene is TRBV11-2, the J gene TRBJ2-1, with D hard to call. V was cut by 3 bases and J by 2 bases, with 8 bases left in between. The germline V gene encodes CDR1 SGHAT and CDR2 FQNNGV. CDR3 length: 14 residues. The CDR3 coding sequence is TGTGCCAGCAGCTTCGAACAGACCTACAATGAGCAGTTCTTC. Its protein is CASSFEQTYNEQFF. The full variable domain, rest sourced from reference TRBV11-2 and TRBJ2-1, is EAGVAQSPRYKIIEKRQSVAFWCNPISGHATLYWYQQILGQGPKLLIQFQNNGVVDDSQLPKDRFSAERLKGVDSTLKIQPAKLEDSAVYLCASSFEQTYNEQFFGPGTRLTVL.

This chain joins TRBV30 and TRBJ1-2; D possibly corresponds to TRBD1 (5 bases). Germline V gene data show CDR1 as GTSNPN and CDR2 as SVGIG (reference sequence). This CDR3 is 11 amino acids long. Between the trimmed V and J ends, which lost 4 bases and 7 bases, there was a span of 10 bases. The CDR3 loop is CAWKGLSGYTF. CDR3 DNA: TGTGCCTGGAAGGGACTTTCTGGCTACACCTTC.

The chain joins TRBV27 to TRBJ2-7; D is possibly TRBD2 (5 bases). This CDR3 has 13 residues. Trimming took 3 bases from V and 4 from J, leaving 10 bases between them. From germline, CDR1 is MNHEY and CDR2 SMNVEV (reference sequence). The CDR3 coding sequence is TGTGCCAGCAGTTTCCGACGGGAATACGAGCAGTACTTC. Protein sequence: CASSFRREYEQYF.

The J gene is TRBJ1-1, the V gene TRBV5-5; no clear D. V lost 3 bases to trimming and J lost 2 bases, with 11 bases between them. Germline V CDR1 and CDR2: SGHKS, YYEKEE (reference sequence). The CDR3 is 14 residues long. CDR3 DNA: TGTGCCAGCAGCTCGGAAAGGTTAAACACTGAAGCTTTCTTT. This translates into CASSSERLNTEAFF.

The V and J genes are TRBV5-6 and TRBJ2-1; a weak D match, TRBD1 (6 bases). The CDR3 runs 14 residues. CDR1 and CDR2 (germline): SGHDT, YYEEEE. V lost 4 bases to trimming and J lost 6 bases, with 14 bases between them. The CDR3 here is CASSGDRSPNEQFF. The CDR3 DNA follows: TGTGCCAGCAGCGGTGACAGGAGTCCCAATGAGCAGTTCTTC.

The rearrangement uses TRBV12-5 and TRBJ1-4, with D unclear. The length of the CDR3 is 14 residues. Trimming removed 1 base at V and 5 bases at J, with 8 bases between. CDR1 and CDR2 (germline): LGHNT, FRNRAP. CDR3 residues: CASGLDRWNEKLFF. Written as DNA, the CDR3 is TGTGCTAGTGGTTTGGACAGATGGAATGAAAAACTGTTTTTT.

V gene TRBV4-2 combines with J gene TRBJ2-5; unclear D gene. This CDR3 has 16 amino acids. V gave up 3 bases and J gave up 1 base, with 15 bases separating them. Germline CDR1 is LGHNA and CDR2 is YNFKEQ. CDR3 in amino acids: CASSQKVGQIQETQYF. The CDR3 DNA reads TGTGCCAGCAGCCAGAAGGTGGGCCAAATCCAAGAGACCCAGTACTTC.